Listed below are T cell receptor beta chains from one sample, sequenced in a study of blood T cell repertoires in COVID-19. Only in-frame clones appear in the TCRdb table, and some are missing; sequencing was by immunoSEQ multiplex PCR. Among approximately 49,000 clones listed, 70% to 85% were seen once. The specimen sequenced was peripheral blood. These receptors all come from a man in his fifties with acute or convalescent COVID-19. Both conserved end residues are part of each CDR3. Each record gives: V gene, J gene, clone size, D gene, CDR3 protein, CDR3 DNA. A D gene is named only where the DNA matches it firmly. For some rows the clone size is stated as once, few or many, or as a class when expanded; others skip it.

TRBV4-1,TRBJ2-2,NA,TRBD1,CASTQAGRGRSNTGELFF,TGCGCCAGCACCCAAGCGGGCAGGGGGCGGTCGAACACCGGGGAGCTGTTTTTT
TRBV10-1,TRBJ1-5,NA,NA,CASSDNRQPQHF,TGCGCCAGCAGTGACAACAGGCAGCCCCAGCATTTT
TRBV5-1,TRBJ2-3,NA,NA,CASSREMADTQYF,TGCGCCAGCAGCAGGGAGATGGCGGATACGCAGTATTTT
TRBV18,TRBJ1-6,once,TRBD1,CASSLDRGERPLHF,TGTGCCAGCTCACTGGACAGGGGGGAAAGGCCCCTCCACTTT
TRBV18,TRBJ1-3,NA,NA,CASSPPSQGGNTIYF,TGTGCCAGCTCACCACCGAGCCAGGGTGGAAACACCATATATTTT
TRBV4-2,TRBJ1-2,NA,NA,CASSQKGAEGADYGYTF,TGTGCCAGCAGCCAAAAAGGCGCCGAAGGGGCGGACTATGGCTACACCTTC
TRBV5-4,TRBJ2-1,NA,TRBD2,CASYRGGASYNEQFF,TGTGCCAGCTATCGCGGGGGGGCATCCTACAATGAGCAGTTCTTC
TRBV3-1/TRBV3-2,TRBJ2-4,NA,NA,CASSQVRHVRNIQYF,TGTGCCAGCAGCCAAGTGAGGCACGTACGAAACATTCAGTACTTC
TRBV5-6,TRBJ1-4,NA,TRBD1,CASSPWGQGYEKLFF,TGTGCCAGCAGCCCCTGGGGACAGGGATATGAAAAACTGTTTTTT
TRBV6-1,TRBJ2-7,NA,NA,CASSEALFGANSYEQYF,TGTGCCAGCAGTGAAGCGCTTTTCGGAGCGAACTCCTACGAGCAGTACTTC
TRBV10-3,TRBJ1-4,few,TRBD1,CAIRDGTANEKLFF,TGTGCCATCAGGGACGGGACAGCTAATGAAAAACTGTTTTTT
TRBV5-1,TRBJ1-1,NA,NA,CASSLVAGQGDTEAFF,TGCGCCAGCAGCTTAGTCGCGGGGCAGGGTGACACTGAAGCTTTCTTT
TRBV5-6,TRBJ2-1,once,TRBD2,CASSWGTSPSYNEQFF,TGTGCCAGCAGCTGGGGGACTAGCCCATCCTACAATGAGCAGTTCTTC
TRBV18,TRBJ2-5,few,NA,CASSPQQETQYF,TGTGCCAGCTCACCTCAACAAGAGACCCAGTACTTC
TRBV4-1,TRBJ2-4,once,NA,CASSQDMPGWNIQYF,TGCGCCAGCAGCCAAGATATGCCGGGTTGGAACATTCAGTACTTC
TRBV27,TRBJ1-5,few,NA,CASSPASGIQHF,TGTGCCAGCAGTCCTGCCAGCGGGATTCAGCATTTT
TRBV11-2,TRBJ2-5,NA,NA,CASSFYVRGSETQYF,TGTGCCAGCAGCTTTTACGTGAGAGGTTCAGAGACCCAGTACTTC
TRBV5-1,TRBJ2-5,NA,TRBD2,CASSLVSGGAKETQYF,TGCGCCAGCAGCTTGGTGTCGGGGGGAGCTAAGGAGACCCAGTACTTC
TRBV9,TRBJ2-5,NA,TRBD1,CASSGDRVRETQYF,TGTGCCAGCAGCGGCGACAGGGTACGAGAGACCCAGTACTTC
TRBV29-1,TRBJ2-7,NA,TRBD1,CSVLLFFPGTGQYEQYF,TGCAGCGTTCTTCTTTTTTTTCCCGGGACAGGGCAATACGAGCAGTACTTC